These 9 T cell receptor beta chains came from one sample sequenced in a study of T cell repertoires in cytomegalovirus infection. For these receptors, no antigen is known. TCRdb reprocessed the reads via MiXCR and lists one record per CDR3 protein. Of approximately 270,000 distinct CDR3 sequences detected, approximately 22% appear once; the ten largest clones hold roughly a fifth. This specimen was cultured PBMCs, taken from culture after CMV antigen stimulation. The receptors here all came from a human donor in good health (CMV status not recorded). Some clones in this sample may be carry-over from other donors' samples.

This clonotype has ten or more counts. The chain is built from TRBV7-8 and TRBJ1-5; D unresolved. V lost 1 base and J 7 bases, leaving 11 bases between the germline ends. CDR1 and CDR2 (germline): SGHVS, FQNEAQ. The CDR3 loop spans 14 amino acids. CDR3 sequence: CASSLDDGWQPQHF. CDR3 nucleotide sequence: TGTGCCAGCAGCTTAGACGACGGGTGGCAGCCCCAGCATTTT.

The chain carries TRBV24-1 and TRBJ2-1; 9 nucleotides line up with TRBD1. The junction had 11 bases not matched to a gene; V was cut back by 4 bases and J by 8 bases. The CDR3 length is 16 residues. Germline CDR1 is KGHDR and CDR2 is SFDVKD. The CDR3 here is CATSDVTGGAIYEQFF. The CDR3 nucleotides read TGTGCCACCAGTGACGTAACAGGGGGCGCAATCTATGAGCAGTTCTTC.

This clonotype was seen more than once but under ten times. The chain links TRBV12-3 or TRBV12-4 to TRBJ2-5; 7 nucleotides align to TRBD1. The CDR3 consists of 15 residues. With V trimmed by 6 bases and J by 1 base, 8 bases remained unmatched. The CDR3 reads CASSQVGTVQETQYF. CDR3 DNA: TGTGCCAGCAGCCAGGTCGGGACAGTCCAAGAGACCCAGTACTTC.

The chain employs TRBV5-1 and TRBJ2-3; 12 nucleotides agree with TRBD2. The junction had 4 bases not matched to a gene; V was cut back by 1 base and J by 1 base. The CDR3 totals 17 residues. CDR1 SGHRS and CDR2 YFSETQ come from the germline V gene. The chain's CDR3 is CASSLRTSGIRTDTQYF. The CDR3 nucleotides are TGCGCCAGCAGCTTGCGGACTAGCGGGATCCGCACAGATACGCAGTATTTT.

This clonotype was seen ten or more times. The chain carries TRBV6-4 and TRBJ1-6, with D maybe TRBD1 (5 bases). The CDR3 spans 14 residues. V was pared by 6 bases and J by 7 bases, with 13 bases between. CDR1 MRHNA and CDR2 SNTAGT come from the germline V gene. The CDR3 is CASRQQGVNSPLHF. The CDR3 nucleotides read TGTGCCAGCAGACAGCAGGGTGTGAATTCACCCCTCCACTTT.

This clonotype has just a few counts. V usage is TRBV5-4 and J usage is TRBJ2-7, with a weak D call TRBD2 (5 bases). Looked up from germline, CDR1 is SGHNT and CDR2 is YYREEE (reference sequence). This CDR3 spans 12 amino acids. V lost 0 bases and J 7 bases, leaving 8 bases between the germline ends. The DNA for the CDR3 is TGTGCCAGCAGCTTGGCAAGCGGAGAGCAGTACTTC. Protein: CASSLASGEQYF. Filled out from reference TRBV5-4 and TRBJ2-7, the complete variable domain reads ETGVTQSPTHLIKTRGQQVTLRCSSQSGHNTVSWYQQALGQGPQFIFQYYREEENGRGNFPPRFSGLQFPNYSSELNVNALELDDSALYLCASSLASGEQYFGPGTRLTVT.

This clonotype has just a few counts. J is TRBJ2-7 and V is TRBV25-1, with D unresolved. Germline assignment: CDR1 MGHDK and CDR2 SYGVNS. V was shortened by 3 bases and J by 0 bases, with 0 bases between the two germline ends. The CDR3 consists of 11 residues. CDR3 DNA sequence: TGTGCCAGCAGTGACTCCTACGAGCAGTACGTC. Its protein is CASSDSYEQYV.

This clonotype has at least ten counts. The chain joins TRBV28 to TRBJ2-3; 12 bases match TRBD2. CDR1 MDHEN and CDR2 SYDVKM come from the germline V gene. J gave up 3 bases and V 10 bases, and 5 bases lay outside the gene matches. The CDR3 loop spans 14 amino acids. The CDR3 bases are TGTGCCACCTCGACTAGCGGGAGTACAGATACGCAGTATTTT. As protein: CATSTSGSTDTQYF.

The chain has TRBV6-2 or TRBV6-3 and TRBJ2-7; maybe TRBD2 (5 bases). The ends were cut back, 6 bases at V and 3 bases at J, with 15 bases in the middle. This CDR3 has 14 residues. Germline assignment: CDR1 MNHEY and CDR2 SVGEGT. CDR3 sequence reads: CASSSGVASYEQYV. CDR3 in DNA: TGTGCCAGCAGCTCCGGGGTAGCTAGCTACGAGCAGTACGTC.